Reported below is one T cell receptor (beta chain). Without the conserved terminal phenylalanine or tryptophan, this CDR3 likely stems from a read error. In TCRdb, the 5' RACE reads were re-called with MiXCR into one record per CDR3 protein. The sample contains 35,000 to 50,000 distinct CDR3 sequences, approximately 22% of which appear only once. Germline values: CDR1 SEHNR, CDR2 FQNEAQ (reference sequence). The CDR3 contains 17 residues. V was clipped by 0 bases and J by 4 bases; unmatched bases: 9. The sample belongs to a study of spatial heterogeneity in lung cancer. Study-wide context: Where they were available, follow-up PBMC samples were sequenced, at a median of approximately two years after resection.

Time point described: blood at routine non-recurrence follow-up after resection. The chain joins TRBV7-9 to TRBJ2-3; 8 bases line up with TRBD2. The receptor was derived from a female donor with early-stage non-small cell lung cancer. The material sequenced was PBMCs, taken at follow-up. CDR3 DNA sequence: TGTGCCAGCAGCTTAGCGGCGGTAGCGGGGAGTCCAGATACGCAGTATTTA. This translates into CASSLAAVAGSPDTQYL.